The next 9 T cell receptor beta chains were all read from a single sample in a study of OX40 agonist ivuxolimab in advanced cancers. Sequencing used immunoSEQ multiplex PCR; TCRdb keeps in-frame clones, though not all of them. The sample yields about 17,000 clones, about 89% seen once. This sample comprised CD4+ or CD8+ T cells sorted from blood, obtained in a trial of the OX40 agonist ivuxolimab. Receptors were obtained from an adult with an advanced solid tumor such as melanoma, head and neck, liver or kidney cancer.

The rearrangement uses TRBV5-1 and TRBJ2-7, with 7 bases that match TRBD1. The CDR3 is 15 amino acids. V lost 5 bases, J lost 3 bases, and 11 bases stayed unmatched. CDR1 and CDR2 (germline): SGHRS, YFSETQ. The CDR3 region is CASSPWGPGGYEQYF. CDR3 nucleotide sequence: TGCGCCAGCAGTCCTTGGGGCCCAGGGGGCTACGAGCAGTACTTC.

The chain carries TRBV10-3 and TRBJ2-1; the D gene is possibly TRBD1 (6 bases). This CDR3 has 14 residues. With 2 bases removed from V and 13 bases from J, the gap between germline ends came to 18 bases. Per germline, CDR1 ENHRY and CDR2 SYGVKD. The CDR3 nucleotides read TGTGCCATCAGTGAGACCGGGACATCGTGGGAACAGTTCTTC. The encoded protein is CAISETGTSWEQFF.

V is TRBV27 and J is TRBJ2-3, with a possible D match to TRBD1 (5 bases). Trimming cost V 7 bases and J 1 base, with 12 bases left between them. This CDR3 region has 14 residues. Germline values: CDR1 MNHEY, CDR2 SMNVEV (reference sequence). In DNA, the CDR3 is TGTGCCAGCACCCTCGGCAGGGGCACAGATACGCAGTATTTT. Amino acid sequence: CASTLGRGTDTQYF.

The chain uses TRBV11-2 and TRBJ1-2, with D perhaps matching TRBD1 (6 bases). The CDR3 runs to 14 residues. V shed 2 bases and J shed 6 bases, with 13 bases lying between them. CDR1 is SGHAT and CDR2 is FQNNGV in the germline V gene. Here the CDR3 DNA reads TGTGCCAGCAGCTTACACAGGGCTACTAATGGCTACACCTTC. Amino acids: CASSLHRATNGYTF.

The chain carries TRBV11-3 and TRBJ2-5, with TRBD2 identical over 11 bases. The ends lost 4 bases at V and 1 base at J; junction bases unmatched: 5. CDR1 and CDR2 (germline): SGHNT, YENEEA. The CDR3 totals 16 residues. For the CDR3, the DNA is TGTGCCAGCAGCTCCCGACTAGCGGGGCCCCAAGAGACCCAGTACTTC. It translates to CASSSRLAGPQETQYF. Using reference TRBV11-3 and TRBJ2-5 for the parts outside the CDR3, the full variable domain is EAGVVQSPRYKIIEKKQPVAFWCNPISGHNTLYWYLQNLGQGPELLIRYENEEAVDDSQLPKDRFSAERLKGVDSTLKIQPAELGDSAVYLCASSSRLAGPQETQYFGPGTRLLVL.

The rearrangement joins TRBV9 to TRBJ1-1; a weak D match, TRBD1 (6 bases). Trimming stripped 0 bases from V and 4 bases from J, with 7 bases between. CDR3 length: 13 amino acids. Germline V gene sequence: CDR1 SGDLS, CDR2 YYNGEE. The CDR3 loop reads CASSVVDSTEAFF. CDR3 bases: TGTGCCAGCAGCGTAGTGGACAGCACTGAAGCTTTCTTT.

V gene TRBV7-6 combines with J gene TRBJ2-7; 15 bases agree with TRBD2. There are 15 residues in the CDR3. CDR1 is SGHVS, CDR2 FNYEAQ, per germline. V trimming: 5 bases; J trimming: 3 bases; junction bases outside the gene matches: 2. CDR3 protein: CASSQGLAGGYEQYF. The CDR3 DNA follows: TGTGCCAGCAGCCAGGGACTAGCGGGGGGCTACGAGCAGTACTTC.

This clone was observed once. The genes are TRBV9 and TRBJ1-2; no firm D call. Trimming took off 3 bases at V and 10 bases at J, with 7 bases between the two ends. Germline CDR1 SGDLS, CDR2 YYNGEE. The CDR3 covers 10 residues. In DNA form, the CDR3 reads TGTGCCAGCAGCGGCAATTTCTACACCTTC. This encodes CASSGNFYTF.

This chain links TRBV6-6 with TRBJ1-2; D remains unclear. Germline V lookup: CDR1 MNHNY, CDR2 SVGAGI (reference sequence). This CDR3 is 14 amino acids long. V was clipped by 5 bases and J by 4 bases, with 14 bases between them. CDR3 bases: TGTGCCAGCAGTCCGGGCGTTCAACCCTATGGCTACACCTTC. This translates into CASSPGVQPYGYTF.